This TCR beta chain appears in the sequencing data of a study of Ad26.COV2.S vaccination and SARS-CoV-2 variants. This clone was found once. Treatment in this sample: 19 received Ad26.COV2.S at low or high dose, single or two shots; 5 received placebo; per-sample allocation not given. Specimen acquisition occurred on day 63 following the initial vaccine or placebo injection. Recruitment in Boston yielded a donor of adult age, 18-55 years. Using immunoSEQ multiplex PCR, the repertoire was profiled, and TCRdb retains in-frame clones only, with some absent. The table lists approximately 420,000 clones, 80% to 90% of them singletons. Germline V gene data show CDR1 as MNHEY and CDR2 as SVGAGI. V dropped 5 bases and J dropped 3 bases, with 13 bases sitting between them. CDR3 length: 14 residues.

This clonotype originated in a person between 18 and 65 years old who received the Ad26.COV2.S COVID-19 vaccine or a placebo. Material: peripheral blood, obtained in a trial of Ad26.COV2.S vaccine versus placebo. The chain uses TRBV6-5 and TRBJ1-1, with D hard to call. Here the CDR3 DNA reads TGTGCCAGCAGTCGACTTTTTAGGGACACTGAAGCTTTCTTT. Its translation is CASSRLFRDTEAFF.